The 4 T cell receptor beta chains reported below all come from one sample, sequenced in a study of identical twins. TCRdb redid the calling of the 5' RACE reads with MiXCR, one entry per CDR3 protein. The repertoire holds 240,000 or so distinct CDR3 sequences, with 9.5% to 15% as singletons. A further study also used this sample, focusing on yellow fever vaccine responses in identical twins.

The sample taken for sequencing was memory (CD45RO+) T cells sorted from blood. The source of these receptors is a woman between 18 and 29 years old in good health.

The chain employs TRBV27 and TRBJ2-1; D is uncertain. Germline values: CDR1 MNHEY, CDR2 SMNVEV (reference sequence). Trimming left V 2 bases short and J 7 bases short, with 9 bases between. CDR3 length: 13 residues. The CDR3: CASSLAHRNEQFF. CDR3 DNA: TGTGCCAGCAGTTTAGCTCATAGGAATGAGCAGTTCTTC.

This clonotype was recorded a few times. The chain recombines TRBV7-2 with TRBJ2-3, with D possibly called TRBD1 or TRBD2 (6 bases each). This CDR3 contains 16 residues. Germline loops: CDR1 SGHTA, CDR2 FQGNSA. Deletions cut 0 bases from V and 1 base from J, with 11 bases between. The CDR3 loop reads CASSLAGGDGTDTQYF. CDR3 sequence (DNA): TGTGCCAGCAGCTTAGCGGGGGGCGACGGCACAGATACGCAGTATTTT.

The gene calls are TRBV7-2 and TRBJ2-5; a possible D gene is TRBD1 (6 bases). The length of the CDR3 is 14 residues. The germline V gene encodes CDR1 SGHTA and CDR2 FQGNSA. V lost 5 bases to trimming and J lost 0 bases, with 10 bases between them. CDR3 region: CASSPTGYQETQYF. The CDR3 nucleotides read TGTGCCAGCAGCCCGACAGGTTACCAAGAGACCCAGTACTTC.

This clonotype was found many times. This chain links TRBV10-3 with TRBJ2-1; no clear D. The V end was cut by 3 bases, the J end by 5 bases, with 11 bases between. Per germline, CDR1 ENHRY and CDR2 SYGVKD. The CDR3 loop spans 14 amino acids. The CDR3 DNA sequence: TGTGCCATCAGTGACAAAGGGATCCACAATGAGCAGTTCTTC. Translated, it gives CAISDKGIHNEQFF.